The clone carrying this T cell receptor beta chain occurred once. Its antigen remains unidentified. This table comes from immunoSEQ multiplex PCR, and its TCRdb copy is limited to in-frame clones, with some not included. The data contain tens of thousands of clones, 91% of them singletons. The CDR3 runs 13 residues. The ends lost 4 bases at V and 2 bases at J; junction bases unmatched: 2. Per germline, CDR1 WSHSY and CDR2 SAAADI. This sample is part of a study of graft-versus-host responses after intestinal transplantation. Points from the study as a whole: Investigators detected GvH clones in recipient marrow, with some emerging earlier in ileum or blood. Patients who carried graft-donor T cell macrochimerism also had high graft-versus-host to host-versus-graft clonal ratios in their allografts.

The source material was PBMCs, sampled approximately 300 days after intestinal transplant. The clonotype originates from a human patient who received an intestinal transplant, so some T cells may come from the graft donor. V and J are TRBV10-2 and TRBJ2-7; TRBD2 matches at 7 bases. The CDR3 DNA follows: TGCGCCAGCAGTGGTGGGGGGGCCTACGAGCAGTACTTC. Amino acids: CASSGGGAYEQYF.